This T cell receptor (beta chain) was obtained from a study of T cells after posttransplantation cyclophosphamide. Generated by immunoSEQ multiplex PCR, the TCRdb table keeps only in-frame clones and is missing some. The specimen has 40,000 to 60,000 clones, none found just once. Many counts were recorded for this clone. This clonotype originated in a middle-aged man in good health, CMV-negative, and a related stem cell transplant donor. The sample consisted of PBMCs.

Written as DNA, the CDR3 is TGTGCCGGCGGGGCGGCGGGGATGAACACTGAAGCTTTCTTT. This gives the protein CAGGAAGMNTEAFF. The chain is built from TRBV28 and TRBJ1-1; TRBD1 is a possible D gene (5 bases). This CDR3 contains 14 residues. Per germline, CDR1 MDHEN and CDR2 SYDVKM. Trimming removed 11 bases at V and 0 bases at J, with 16 bases between.